This T cell receptor (beta chain) derives from a study of T cell responses to AZD1222 COVID-19 vaccine. Across the study: Second-dose intervals of approximately 4 or approximately 12 weeks were pooled.

As for this clone: What it recognizes is unknown.

General study results and limits: Spike-wide coverage was observed for vaccine-associated CD4 TCRs, with dominant responses at 160-218 and 743-854. Spike-specific TCR breadth rose after two AZD1222 doses, and depth rose as well. None of the repertoires were sampled until the peak T cell response had passed.

V gave up 1 base and J gave up 6 bases, with 4 bases separating them. The CDR3 contains 12 residues. CDR1 SEHNR and CDR2 FQNEAQ come from the germline V gene (reference sequence). Produced via immunoSEQ multiplex PCR; TCRdb's table is partial and in-frame only. The data contain 130,000 or so clones, 70% to 90% of them singletons. This chain joins TRBV7-9 and TRBJ1-3; unclear D gene. Sequencing was performed on peripheral blood, taken on day 0 of AZD1222 vaccination. The origin of this receptor is an adult in good health. CDR3 nucleotides: TGTGCCAGCAGCTTAGGAGCAAACACCATATATTTT. Translating gives CASSLGANTIYF.